This T cell receptor (beta chain) appears in the sequencing data of a study of blood T cell repertoires in COVID-19. About the research overall: T cells, B-cell-depleted T cells, or PBMCs supplied cDNA or gDNA.

This CDR3 spans 14 amino acids. The V segment lost 4 bases and the J segment 3 bases; nucleotides outside the gene matches: 4. Germline V gene lookup returns CDR1 SGHRS and CDR2 YFSETQ. Sequenced by immunoSEQ multiplex PCR; TCRdb stores in-frame clones only, minus some. Here the sample spans roughly 290,000 clones, 80% to 90% being singletons. This clonotype was obtained from a woman aged 45-65 years who had recovered from COVID-19. The material sequenced was peripheral blood. J is TRBJ2-7 and V is TRBV5-1, with TRBD1 matching 10 bases. This chain's CDR3 is CASSPRTGGYEQYF. Here the CDR3 DNA reads TGCGCCAGCAGCCCCCGGACAGGGGGCTACGAGCAGTACTTC.